This TCR beta chain was sequenced in a study of spatial heterogeneity in lung cancer. General study points: Among blood samples, ubiquitous expanded tumor TCRs appeared more at resection than at follow-up.

The CDR3 extends over 15 amino acids. Looked up from germline, CDR1 is LGHDT and CDR2 is YNNKEL (reference sequence). Trimming at V came to 4 bases and at J to 3 bases, leaving 5 bases not matched to a gene. This clonotype was picked up a small number of times. The antigen is undetermined. Time point reported: sample taken at primary tumor resection. Unsorted tumor, nontumor lung tissue or cryopreserved PBMC supplied the whole RNA. TCRdb independently ran MiXCR on the 5' RACE reads; one entry per CDR3 protein. The table records 40,000 to 50,000 distinct CDR3 sequences, approximately 14% of them present only once.

This chain connects TRBV3-1 to TRBJ2-7, with 11 positions matching TRBD2. This sequence originates from a male donor with early-stage non-small cell lung cancer. Specimen: PBMCs, collected at surgery. The CDR3 loop reads CASSREGTSGYEQYF. The CDR3 DNA sequence: TGTGCCAGCAGCCGCGAAGGGACTAGCGGCTACGAGCAGTACTTC.